This T cell receptor (beta chain) was obtained from a study of identical twins (dated by TCRdb to the mid-2010s). Looking at the study overall: To test whether fetal clonotypes persist, the study used deep sequencing on TCR alpha and beta repertoires from monozygotic twins, unrelated adults of various ages, and cord blood. To rule out contamination, the twin experiments were replicated at different times with different library preparation protocols. Results the study describes overall, beyond this receptor: Zero-insertion analyses could be partly confounded by invariant T cells such as MAIT and iNKT, though diverse VJ usage argued against such confounding for most clonotypes. The excess sharing between twins in beta out-of-frame sequences was weaker because fewer shared sequences reduced the signal-to-noise ratio. Because the same donors could not be followed over many years, the conclusions relied on cross-sectional statistical analysis. Fewer insertions were carried by abundant cord blood beta clonotypes; a weaker similar trend was observed in young adult naive repertoires, while no such trend was observed in memory repertoires. In monozygotic twins, out-of-frame TCR alpha sharing was systematically underestimated by recombination models, although the models agreed with sharing between unrelated individuals. Compared with coincidental sharing between unrelated individuals, out-of-frame TCR alpha sequences shared between twins showed an excess of sequences with low generation probability.

V is shortened by 4 bases, J by 6 bases, and the region joining them spans 9 bases. The CDR3 numbers 12 residues from cysteine through phenylalanine. The entry retains the CDR3 DNA only, 36 bases that are in frame from base 1. For this clonotype: Its antigen remains unidentified. It has no much larger one-base neighbor in the sample; base qualities were not kept.

Library creation used 5' RACE. The listed sequencing device is Illumina HiSeq 2000. A universal primer binding site was added through template switching, and the final cDNA carried a unique molecular identifier so that TCR cDNA molecules could be counted accurately. Specific primers in the conserved constant-segment region were used to synthesize first-strand cDNA for the TCR alpha and beta chains. To control for contamination, every cDNA library was double barcoded, receiving both a SMART-Mk sample barcode and Illumina barcodes. Two successive PCR steps introduced TruSeq adapter sequences along with Illumina sample barcodes. TCR alpha and beta cDNA libraries were sequenced on the Illumina HiSeq platform with custom primers. The authors' pipeline ran thus. Unique molecular identifiers were extracted from raw reads with MiGEC, and CDR3 positions were determined with MiXCR. Recombination models were inferred per individual with the repgenHMM and IGoR tools using an EM algorithm. The analysis of shared clonotypes was done with the tcR package in R, with sharing normalized by the product of cloneset sizes. To study raw recombination free of thymic and clonal selection effects, out-of-frame nonproductive sequences were analyzed. TCRdb cleaned the public reads at Q25 with fastp, built clones with MiXCR and kept in-frame beta chains. Identical CDR3 proteins give one entry, which carries the most common genes and DNA. The V and J calls and clone size are TCRdb's, not the authors'. The sample table holds more than 200,000 distinct CDR3 sequences, of which about 14% were seen once. The ten largest account for approximately 8.2% of the sample.

All donors were healthy Caucasians. Miltenyi CD45RO+ enrichment and human naive T-cell isolation kits were used to isolate memory (CD45RO+) and naive T cells from PBMC. The chain links TRBV12-3 or TRBV12-4 with TRBJ1-2; the D gene is possibly TRBD1, with 6 bases matching. The receptor's source is a woman younger than 30 in good health. Source material: memory (CD45RO+) T cells sorted from blood. The sample's cell subset or site label, decoded: CD45RO+ enriched T cells. The CDR3 reads as follows: CASSWRGNGYTF. The base sequence is TGTGCCAGCAGTTGGAGGGGGAATGGCTACACCTTC.